These 23 T cell receptor beta chains were sequenced from one sample in a study of T cells in Graves' hyperthyroidism and ophthalmopathy. Regions amplified from RNA transcripts were the TCR beta CDR3 regions. During a first-round RT-PCR of the TCR CDR3, the HTBI primer set was used. TCRdb reprocessed the multiplex PCR reads with MiXCR, giving one entry per CDR3 protein. Here the sample spans over 350,000 distinct CDR3 sequences, 11% to 15% being singletons. Sequencing was done on a sample of blood. Receptors originate from a man in his fifties or sixties with Graves' ophthalmopathy.

This clonotype was picked up a small number of times. This chain uses TRBV20-1 with TRBJ2-1, with 12 bases lining up with TRBD2. Trimming at V came to 1 base and at J to 0 bases, leaving 7 bases not matched to a gene. CDR3 size: 18 residues. Germline-derived CDR1 and CDR2 are DFQATT and SNEGSKA (reference sequence). CDR3 coding DNA: TGCAGTGCTAGAGCACTAGCGGGAGGCCGGAGCTCCTACAATGAGCAGTTCTTC. Amino acid sequence: CSARALAGGRSSYNEQFF.

This chain uses TRBV2 with TRBJ2-1; D is perhaps TRBD1 (5 bases). The germline V and J ends were trimmed by 6 bases and 2 bases, with 8 bases remaining between them. The germline CDR1 and CDR2 sequences are SNHLY and FYNNEI. The CDR3 is made up of 13 amino acids. The CDR3 region is CASRGVAYNEQFF. CDR3 nucleotides: TGTGCCAGCAGAGGGGTTGCCTACAATGAGCAGTTCTTC.

This clonotype was counted many times. The chain is built from TRBV20-1 and TRBJ2-5, with D possibly matching TRBD1 (5 bases). Germline CDR1 is DFQATT and CDR2 is SNEGSKA (reference sequence). V was pared by 3 bases and J by 3 bases, with 17 bases between. This CDR3 has 15 residues. In DNA, the CDR3 is TGCAGTGCTAGTGATCGCGGCACAGGCGAAGAGACCCAGTACTTC. It translates to CSASDRGTGEETQYF.

The chain has TRBV7-2 and TRBJ1-5; 9 bases line up with TRBD1. This CDR3 spans 13 amino acids. V lost 6 bases and J lost 9; bases outside the gene matches: 6. CDR1 is SGHTA and CDR2 is FQGNSA in the germline V gene. The DNA of the CDR3 is TGTGCCAGCAGACAGGGGGCTCTAGGGCCCCAGCATTTT. Residues: CASRQGALGPQHF.

This clonotype was observed a handful of times. The rearrangement joins TRBV19 to TRBJ2-3; 8 nucleotides align to TRBD1. Germline-derived CDR1 and CDR2 are LNHDA and SQIVND (reference sequence). CDR3 size: 17 residues. The J segment lost 3 bases and the V segment lost 5 bases, leaving 13 bases of the junction unmatched. CDR3 DNA: TGTGCCAGTAGTTCCGACAGGGGTGGATTTGGGACAGATACGCAGTATTTT. Protein product: CASSSDRGGFGTDTQYF.

This clonotype was found many times. The chain carries TRBV12-3 or TRBV12-4 and TRBJ2-3; D may be TRBD1 or TRBD2 (5 bases each). V gave up 6 bases and J gave up 10 bases, with 20 bases separating them. The CDR3 totals 14 residues. CDR3 region: CASSPRAGARAQYF. The CDR3 DNA follows: TGTGCCAGCAGCCCCCGGGCCGGGGCTAGGGCGCAGTATTTT.

The sample holds many counts of this clonotype. The chain couples TRBV5-1 to TRBJ2-2; TRBD1 agrees at 8 bases. The CDR3 covers 18 residues. Trimming removed 0 bases from V and 3 bases from J; junction bases left unmatched: 10. Germline-derived CDR1 and CDR2 are SGHRS and YFSETQ. As DNA, the CDR3 is TGCGCCAGCAGCTTGGAGGCAGGGGGCTCGGTATACACCGGGGAGCTGTTTTTT. Its translation: CASSLEAGGSVYTGELFF.

The sample holds a few counts of this clonotype. This sequence may be a read error, since a much larger clone differs from it by one base. The chain is built from TRBV29-1 and TRBJ2-1, with 14 positions matching TRBD2. The CDR3 extends over 18 amino acids. Germline V gene data show CDR1 as SQVTM and CDR2 as ANQGSEA. The CDR3 sequence: CSGKPGLAGAGPYNERFF. Written as DNA, the CDR3 is TGCAGCGGCAAACCGGGACTAGCGGGAGCTGGCCCCTACAATGAGCGGTTCTTC.

In regard to this clonotype: A much bigger clone sits one base away, suggesting this may be a read error. This sequence joins TRBV7-2 and TRBJ2-2; possible D gene TRBD2, 7 bases. Germline V CDR1 and CDR2: SGHTA, FQGNSA. The CDR3 is 11 residues long. The chain's CDR3 is CASIQRGGLFF. The CDR3 DNA reads TGTGCCAGCATCCAGAGGGGGGGGCTGTTTTTT.

This clonotype was detected many times. The chain links TRBV28 to TRBJ1-1; D possibly corresponds to TRBD1 (5 bases). Trimming took 1 base from V and 5 from J, leaving 14 bases between them. In germline, CDR1 is MDHEN, CDR2 SYDVKM. The CDR3 loop spans 15 amino acids. Here the CDR3 reads CASSLYAQGRTEAFF. The CDR3 nucleotides are TGTGCCAGCAGTTTATATGCCCAGGGCCGGACTGAAGCTTTCTTT.

This clonotype was recorded many times. V usage is TRBV3-1 and J usage is TRBJ2-1; 10 bases agree with TRBD2. The trim removed 6 bases at V and 6 bases at J, leaving 5 bases unmatched. The CDR3 spans 14 residues. Germline V lookup: CDR1 LGHDT, CDR2 YNNKEL (reference sequence). CDR3 protein: CASRHGTSVNEQFF. The CDR3 DNA sequence: TGTGCCAGCAGACACGGGACTAGCGTCAATGAGCAGTTCTTC.

This clonotype was seen a few times. The V gene is TRBV6-1, the J gene TRBJ1-2; 9 bases agree with TRBD1. Germline loops: CDR1 MNHNS, CDR2 SASEGT. This CDR3 spans 13 amino acids. V lost 7 bases to trimming and J lost 6 bases; unmatched junction nucleotides: 6. The DNA of the CDR3 is TGTGCCAGCAAACAGGGGGCTAAGGATGGCTACACCTTC. It codes for CASKQGAKDGYTF.

This clonotype occurred many times. The chain links TRBV2 to TRBJ2-3; D call uncertain. The CDR3 is 14 amino acids. CDR1 and CDR2 (germline): SNHLY, FYNNEI. V shed 4 bases and J shed 0 bases, with 8 bases lying between them. In nucleotides, the CDR3 is TGTGCCAGCAGTGTTTTCGGAAGCACAGATACGCAGTATTTT. Amino acids: CASSVFGSTDTQYF.

In its sample, this clonotype was seen many times. V is TRBV28 and J is TRBJ1-1; D is uncertain. The germline V gene has CDR1 MDHEN and CDR2 SYDVKM. Trimming removed 10 bases at V and 2 bases at J, with 8 bases between. This CDR3 contains 11 residues. The CDR3 reads CAIKGNTEAFF. The CDR3 coding sequence is TGTGCCATTAAGGGCAACACTGAAGCTTTCTTT.

This rearrangement joins TRBV30 to TRBJ1-4; D might be TRBD1 (5 bases). The V and J ends lost 2 bases and 5 bases respectively, with 12 bases between them. Germline-derived CDR1 and CDR2 are GTSNPN and SVGIG (reference sequence). CDR3 length equals 14 residues. The DNA for the CDR3 is TGTGCCTGGAGTCGACGGGACCTAAATGAAAAACTGTTTTTT. Amino acid sequence: CAWSRRDLNEKLFF.

The chain uses TRBV7-9 and TRBJ2-4; TRBD1 aligns across 11 bases. Germline loops: CDR1 SEHNR, CDR2 FQNEAQ (reference sequence). The junction had 5 bases not matched to a gene; V was cut back by 2 bases and J by 5 bases. The CDR3 runs 16 residues. The DNA for the CDR3 is TGTGCCAGCAGCTTACACCTGGGACAGGGGGAAAACATTCAGTACTTC. Residues: CASSLHLGQGENIQYF.

This clonotype was recorded at least ten times. The rearrangement links TRBV7-6 to TRBJ2-1; D gene ambiguous. Germline CDR1 reads SGHVS; CDR2 reads FNYEAQ. CDR3 length: 13 amino acids. V lost 3 bases and J 10 bases, leaving 13 bases between the germline ends. The CDR3 reads CASSLDEAGEQFF. The CDR3, as DNA: TGTGCCAGCAGCTTGGATGAGGCCGGGGAGCAGTTCTTC.

This clonotype was observed at least ten times. CDR3 DNA sequence: TGCAGTGTTATAGTCAGGCCGACAGATACGCAGTATTTT. It specifies CSVIVRPTDTQYF. The rearrangement joins TRBV20-1 to TRBJ2-3; D unclear. The length of the CDR3 is 13 residues. CDR1 and CDR2 from the germline V gene are DFQATT and SNEGSKA (reference sequence). Trimming stripped 7 bases from V and 3 bases from J, with 14 bases between.

This clonotype was counted many times. The V call is TRBV3-1, the J call TRBJ2-5, with 9 bases identical to TRBD2. This CDR3 is built from 16 residues. The ends lost 2 bases at V and 5 bases at J; junction bases unmatched: 9. In germline, CDR1 is LGHDT, CDR2 YNNKEL (reference sequence). CDR3 amino acids: CASSQISGSPRETQYF. CDR3 DNA: TGTGCCAGCAGCCAAATTAGCGGGAGCCCTCGGGAGACCCAGTACTTC.

The chain is built from TRBV5-1 and TRBJ2-5, with a tentative D call TRBD1 (6 bases). CDR3 length: 13 residues. Germline V gene lookup returns CDR1 SGHRS and CDR2 YFSETQ. Between the trimmed V and J ends, which lost 1 base and 3 bases, there was a span of 7 bases. CDR3: CASSLRGKETQYF. For the CDR3, the DNA is TGCGCCAGCAGCTTGAGGGGGAAAGAGACCCAGTACTTC.

This clonotype was observed at least ten times. The CDR3 bases are TGTGCCAGCAGGGCGCTCGCCGGGACAGGGCCCCCAAATACGCAGTATTTT. This translates into CASRALAGTGPPNTQYF. The rearrangement joins TRBV2 to TRBJ2-3, with TRBD1 matching over 9 bases. Trimming at V came to 6 bases and at J to 7 bases, leaving 17 bases not matched to a gene. There are 17 residues in the CDR3. Germline V gene data show CDR1 as SNHLY and CDR2 as FYNNEI.

This clonotype was counted ten times or more. The chain joins TRBV20-1 to TRBJ2-3; the match to TRBD2 covers 10 bases. The CDR3 runs to 14 residues. The ends lost 3 bases at V and 4 bases at J; junction bases unmatched: 4. Germline V lookup: CDR1 DFQATT, CDR2 SNEGSKA (reference sequence). The CDR3 reads CSASGLAGADTQYF. The CDR3 nucleotides read TGCAGTGCTAGTGGGCTAGCGGGAGCAGATACGCAGTATTTT.

Comments on this clonotype: A single base separates this from a much larger clone, so it may be a read error. The chain employs TRBV28 and TRBJ2-1; D uncertain. The DNA end is more similar to TRBJ2-7, so the J call may be wrong. Germline CDR1 reads MDHEN; CDR2 reads SYDVKM. The CDR3 is 15 amino acids. The CDR3 protein is CASSAESNGNNEQYF. CDR3 nucleotide sequence: TGTGCCAGCAGTGCCGAATCGAATGGGAACAATGAGCAGTACTTC.